This T cell receptor (beta chain) was retrieved from a study of blood T cell repertoires in COVID-19. Study-wide background: T cells, B-cell-depleted T cells, or PBMCs supplied cDNA or gDNA.

V dropped 0 bases and J dropped 5 bases, with 11 bases sitting between them. Germline V lookup: CDR1 SGHNT, CDR2 YYREEE (reference sequence). The CDR3 is made up of 14 amino acids. Worth noting for this clone: Within the sample, other DNA sequences also encode this same CDR3.

In the original processing: Amplified reference gene primers provided the basis for estimating nucleated cell counts. Assay: immunoSEQ multiplex PCR; the TCRdb copy retains only in-frame clones and omits some. For V, J and clone size, that table is used; D and trimming come from the DNA. Of just over 650,000 clones detected, over 80% appear once; the ten largest clones hold under 0.3%. The chain uses TRBV5-4 and TRBJ1-1; D gene unclear. Sequencing was done on a sample of peripheral blood. This receptor was identified in a woman under 30 with acute or convalescent COVID-19. CDR3 sequence: CASSLGTGGTEAFF. For the CDR3, the DNA is TGTGCCAGCAGCTTGGGGACCGGAGGGACTGAAGCTTTCTTT.